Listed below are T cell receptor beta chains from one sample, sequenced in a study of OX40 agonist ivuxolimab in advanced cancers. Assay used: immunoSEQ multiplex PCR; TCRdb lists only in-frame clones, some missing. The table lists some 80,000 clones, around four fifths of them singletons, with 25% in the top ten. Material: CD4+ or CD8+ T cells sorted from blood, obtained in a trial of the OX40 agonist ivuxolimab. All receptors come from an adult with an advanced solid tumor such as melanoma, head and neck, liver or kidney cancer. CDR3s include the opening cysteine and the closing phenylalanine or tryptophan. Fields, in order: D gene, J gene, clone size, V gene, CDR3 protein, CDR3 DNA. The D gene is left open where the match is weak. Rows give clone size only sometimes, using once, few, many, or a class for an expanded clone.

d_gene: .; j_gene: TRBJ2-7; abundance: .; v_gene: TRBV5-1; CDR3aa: CASRGGTGDSYEQYF; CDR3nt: TGCGCCAGCAGGGGGGGGACAGGAGACTCCTACGAGCAGTACTTC
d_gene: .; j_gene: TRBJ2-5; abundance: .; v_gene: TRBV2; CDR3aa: CASSATLHRAAQETQYF; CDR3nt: TGTGCCAGCAGTGCCACTTTACATAGGGCGGCTCAAGAGACCCAGTACTTC
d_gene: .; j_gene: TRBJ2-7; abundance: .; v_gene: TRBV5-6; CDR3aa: CASSLNGAYEQYF; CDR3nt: TGTGCCAGCAGCTTGAACGGGGCCTACGAGCAGTACTTC
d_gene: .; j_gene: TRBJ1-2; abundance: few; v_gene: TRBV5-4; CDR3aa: CASSRGQEYGYTF; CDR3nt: TGTGCCAGCAGCCGGGGGCAGGAATATGGCTACACCTTC
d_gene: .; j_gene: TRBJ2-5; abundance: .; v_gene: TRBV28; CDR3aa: CASSLLRETQYF; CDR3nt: TGTGCCAGCAGTTTACTCCGAGAGACCCAGTACTTC
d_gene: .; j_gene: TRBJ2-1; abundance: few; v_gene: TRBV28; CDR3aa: CASSSPGYNEQFF; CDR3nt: TGTGCCAGCAGTTCACCGGGCTACAATGAGCAGTTCTTC
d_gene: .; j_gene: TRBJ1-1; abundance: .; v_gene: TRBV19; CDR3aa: CATYKNTEAFF; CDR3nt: TGTGCCACCTACAAGAACACTGAAGCTTTCTTT
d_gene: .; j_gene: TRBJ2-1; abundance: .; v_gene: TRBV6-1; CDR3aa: CASRLRSSYNEQFF; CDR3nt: TGTGCCAGCAGACTGAGAAGCTCCTACAATGAGCAGTTCTTC
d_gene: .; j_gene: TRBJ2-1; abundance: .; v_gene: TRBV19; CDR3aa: CASSIGNYNEQFF; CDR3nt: TGTGCCAGTAGTATAGGAAACTACAATGAGCAGTTCTTC
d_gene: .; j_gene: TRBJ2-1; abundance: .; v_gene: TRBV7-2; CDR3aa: CATPGAGAYNEQFF; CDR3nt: TGTGCCACCCCGGGGGCGGGAGCATACAATGAGCAGTTCTTC
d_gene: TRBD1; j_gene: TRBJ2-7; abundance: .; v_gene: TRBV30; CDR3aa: CAWRAADREYEQYF; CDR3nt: TGTGCCTGGAGAGCCGCGGACAGGGAATACGAGCAGTACTTC
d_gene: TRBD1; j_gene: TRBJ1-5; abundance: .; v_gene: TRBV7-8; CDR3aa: CASSLQGTDNQPQHF; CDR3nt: TGTGCCAGCAGCTTACAGGGGACAGATAATCAGCCCCAGCATTTT
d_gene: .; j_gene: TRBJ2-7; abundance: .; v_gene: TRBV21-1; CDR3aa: CASSKDRDRSYEQYF; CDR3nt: TGTGCCAGCAGCAAGGACCGGGACAGATCCTACGAGCAGTACTTC
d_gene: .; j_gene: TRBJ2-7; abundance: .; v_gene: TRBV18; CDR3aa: CASSPAQGRAYEQYF; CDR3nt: TGTGCCAGCTCACCAGCACAGGGGAGGGCCTACGAGCAGTACTTC
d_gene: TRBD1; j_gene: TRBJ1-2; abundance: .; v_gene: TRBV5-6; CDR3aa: CASSLEQGAIANYGYTF; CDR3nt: TGTGCCAGCAGCTTGGAGCAGGGGGCCATAGCTAACTATGGCTACACCTTC
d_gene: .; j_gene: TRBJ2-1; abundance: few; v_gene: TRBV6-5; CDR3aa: CASKTRRNEQFF; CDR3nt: TGTGCCAGCAAGACTAGGCGTAATGAGCAGTTCTTC
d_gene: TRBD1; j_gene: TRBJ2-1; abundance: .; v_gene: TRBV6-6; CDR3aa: CASSRGQGETNEQFF; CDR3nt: TGTGCCAGCAGTCGGGGACAGGGAGAAACCAATGAGCAGTTCTTC
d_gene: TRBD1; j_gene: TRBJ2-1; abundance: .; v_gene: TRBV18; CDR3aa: CASSSGQGIYNEQFF; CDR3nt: TGTGCCAGCTCATCTGGACAGGGAATCTACAATGAGCAGTTCTTC
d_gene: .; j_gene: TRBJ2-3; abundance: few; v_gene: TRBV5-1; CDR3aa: CASSSWQGGDTQYF; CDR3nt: TGCGCCAGCAGCAGTTGGCAGGGAGGAGATACGCAGTATTTT
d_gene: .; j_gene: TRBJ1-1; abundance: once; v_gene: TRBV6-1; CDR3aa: CAMADMNTEAFF; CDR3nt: TGTGCCATGGCGGACATGAACACTGAAGCTTTCTTT
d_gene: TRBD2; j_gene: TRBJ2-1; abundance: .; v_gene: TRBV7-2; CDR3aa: CASRPTSGREVGKFF; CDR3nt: TGTGCCAGCAGACCGACTAGCGGGAGAGAGGTAGGGAAGTTCTTC
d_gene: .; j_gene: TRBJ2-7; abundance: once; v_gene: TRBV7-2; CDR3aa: CASSFDSYEQYF; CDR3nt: TGTGCCAGCAGCTTCGACTCGTACGAGCAGTACTTC
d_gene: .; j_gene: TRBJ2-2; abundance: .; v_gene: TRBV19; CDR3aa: CASTPSRTNTGELFF; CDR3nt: TGTGCCAGTACCCCATCCAGGACAAACACCGGGGAGCTGTTTTTT
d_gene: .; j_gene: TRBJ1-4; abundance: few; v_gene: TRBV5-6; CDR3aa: CASSRNFRVRNEKLFF; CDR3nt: TGTGCCAGCAGCAGAAACTTCAGGGTGCGTAATGAAAAACTGTTTTTT
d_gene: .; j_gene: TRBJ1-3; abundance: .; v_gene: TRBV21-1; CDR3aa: CASSNRNSGNTIYF; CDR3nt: TGTGCCAGCAGCAACCGAAACTCTGGAAACACCATATATTTT
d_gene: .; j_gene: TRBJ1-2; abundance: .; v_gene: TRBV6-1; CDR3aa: CASSSQGRYGYTF; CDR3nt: TGTGCCAGCAGTTCGCAGGGAAGATATGGCTACACCTTC
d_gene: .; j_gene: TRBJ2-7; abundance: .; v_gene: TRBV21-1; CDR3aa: CASSTDRGDHEQYF; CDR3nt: TGTGCCAGCAGCACGGACAGGGGCGACCACGAGCAGTACTTC
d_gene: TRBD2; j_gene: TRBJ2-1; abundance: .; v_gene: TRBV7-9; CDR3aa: CASSLSGGEQFF; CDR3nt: TGTGCCAGCAGCCTTAGCGGGGGTGAGCAGTTCTTC
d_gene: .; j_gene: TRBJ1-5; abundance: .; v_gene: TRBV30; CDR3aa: CAWSDGNQPQHF; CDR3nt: TGTGCCTGGAGTGATGGCAATCAGCCCCAGCATTTT
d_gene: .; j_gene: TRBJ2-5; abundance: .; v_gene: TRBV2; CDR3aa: CASKMEDETQYF; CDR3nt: TGTGCCAGCAAGATGGAGGATGAGACCCAGTACTTC
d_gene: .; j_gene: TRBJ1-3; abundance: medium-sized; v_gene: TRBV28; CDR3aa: CATSQKSVGRTGNTIYF; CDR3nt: TGTGCCACCTCCCAAAAATCTGTTGGCAGAACTGGAAACACCATATATTTT
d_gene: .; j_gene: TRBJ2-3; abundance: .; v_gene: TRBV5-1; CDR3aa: CASSLLAATDTQYF; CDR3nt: TGCGCCAGCAGCTTGCTAGCTGCGACAGATACGCAGTATTTT
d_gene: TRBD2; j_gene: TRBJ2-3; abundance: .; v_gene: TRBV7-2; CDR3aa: CASSTRTSGSTDTQYF; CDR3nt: TGTGCCAGCAGCACTAGGACTAGCGGGAGCACAGATACGCAGTATTTT
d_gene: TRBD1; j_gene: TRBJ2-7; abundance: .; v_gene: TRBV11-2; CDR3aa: CASSLVQGAGEQYF; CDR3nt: TGTGCCAGCAGCTTAGTCCAGGGGGCGGGGGAGCAGTACTTC
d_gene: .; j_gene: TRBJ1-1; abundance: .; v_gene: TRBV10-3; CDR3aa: CAIRFQGGTEAFF; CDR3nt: TGTGCCATCAGATTCCAGGGAGGCACTGAAGCTTTCTTT
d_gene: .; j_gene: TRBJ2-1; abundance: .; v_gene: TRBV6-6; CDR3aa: CASTLREGGWNEQFF; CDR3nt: TGTGCCAGCACCCTCAGGGAGGGGGGGTGGAATGAGCAGTTCTTC
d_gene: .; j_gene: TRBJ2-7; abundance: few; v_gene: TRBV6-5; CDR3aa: CASSQRSAGVAEQYF; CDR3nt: TGTGCCAGCAGCCAACGGTCGGCAGGGGTCGCCGAGCAGTACTTC
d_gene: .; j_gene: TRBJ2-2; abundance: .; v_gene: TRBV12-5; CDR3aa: CASGLVRVAPHTGELFF; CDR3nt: TGTGCTAGTGGTTTGGTACGTGTAGCCCCCCACACCGGGGAGCTGTTTTTT
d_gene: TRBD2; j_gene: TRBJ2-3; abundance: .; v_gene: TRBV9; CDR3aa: CASSEGTRWTDTQYF; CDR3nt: TGTGCCAGCAGCGAGGGGACTAGGTGGACAGATACGCAGTATTTT
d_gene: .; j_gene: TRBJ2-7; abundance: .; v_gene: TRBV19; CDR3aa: CASSSRGDGEQYF; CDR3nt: TGTGCCAGTAGTAGTAGGGGGGATGGCGAGCAGTACTTC
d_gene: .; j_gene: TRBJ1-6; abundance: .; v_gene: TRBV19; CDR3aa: CASSIDRRVSPLHF; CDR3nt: TGTGCCAGTAGTATAGATCGGAGGGTTTCACCCCTCCACTTT
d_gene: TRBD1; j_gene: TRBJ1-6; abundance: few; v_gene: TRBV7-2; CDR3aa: CASSLVGTGDSPLHF; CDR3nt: TGTGCCAGCAGCTTAGTCGGAACAGGGGATTCACCCCTCCACTTT
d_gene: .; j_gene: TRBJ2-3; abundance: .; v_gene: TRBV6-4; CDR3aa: CASSDSMGLGATQYF; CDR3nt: TGTGCCAGCAGTGACTCGATGGGACTGGGCGCCACGCAGTATTTT
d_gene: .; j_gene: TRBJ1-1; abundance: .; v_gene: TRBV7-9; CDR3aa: CASSGGGGNTEAFF; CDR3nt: TGTGCCAGCAGCGGAGGTGGGGGGAACACTGAAGCTTTCTTT
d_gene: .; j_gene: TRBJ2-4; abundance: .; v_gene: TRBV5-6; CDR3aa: CASSLEAGSWSIQYF; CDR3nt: TGTGCCAGCAGCTTGGAAGCAGGGTCCTGGAGCATTCAGTACTTC
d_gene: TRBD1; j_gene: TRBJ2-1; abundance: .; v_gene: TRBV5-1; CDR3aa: CASSQKTGSYNEQFF; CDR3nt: TGCGCCAGCAGCCAAAAGACAGGGAGTTACAATGAGCAGTTCTTC
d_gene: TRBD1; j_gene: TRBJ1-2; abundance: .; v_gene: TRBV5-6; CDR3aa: CASSLADRDYGYTF; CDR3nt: TGTGCCAGCAGCCTCGCGGACAGGGACTATGGCTACACCTTC
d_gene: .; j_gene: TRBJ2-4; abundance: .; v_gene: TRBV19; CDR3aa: CASSIVGEANIQYF; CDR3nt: TGTGCCAGTAGTATAGTTGGGGAGGCGAACATTCAGTACTTC
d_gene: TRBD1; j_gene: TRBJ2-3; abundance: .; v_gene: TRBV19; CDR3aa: CASSPWTGIDTQYF; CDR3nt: TGTGCCAGTAGTCCTTGGACAGGGATAGATACGCAGTATTTT
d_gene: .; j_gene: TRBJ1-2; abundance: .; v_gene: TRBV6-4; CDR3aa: CASSDSNRDGYTF; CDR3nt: TGTGCCAGCAGCGACTCGAACAGAGATGGCTACACCTTC
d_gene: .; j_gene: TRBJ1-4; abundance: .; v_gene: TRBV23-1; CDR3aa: CASSQSGGEKLFF; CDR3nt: TGCGCCAGCAGTCAATCGGGGGGAGAAAAACTGTTTTTT
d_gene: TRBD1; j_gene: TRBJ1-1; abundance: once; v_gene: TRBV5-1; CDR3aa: CASSSNRGMNTEAFF; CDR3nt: TGCGCCAGCAGCTCCAACAGGGGGATGAACACTGAAGCTTTCTTT
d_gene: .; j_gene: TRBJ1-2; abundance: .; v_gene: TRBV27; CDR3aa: CASSFEPRGVYGYTF; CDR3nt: TGTGCCAGCAGTTTTGAACCAAGGGGAGTATATGGCTACACCTTC